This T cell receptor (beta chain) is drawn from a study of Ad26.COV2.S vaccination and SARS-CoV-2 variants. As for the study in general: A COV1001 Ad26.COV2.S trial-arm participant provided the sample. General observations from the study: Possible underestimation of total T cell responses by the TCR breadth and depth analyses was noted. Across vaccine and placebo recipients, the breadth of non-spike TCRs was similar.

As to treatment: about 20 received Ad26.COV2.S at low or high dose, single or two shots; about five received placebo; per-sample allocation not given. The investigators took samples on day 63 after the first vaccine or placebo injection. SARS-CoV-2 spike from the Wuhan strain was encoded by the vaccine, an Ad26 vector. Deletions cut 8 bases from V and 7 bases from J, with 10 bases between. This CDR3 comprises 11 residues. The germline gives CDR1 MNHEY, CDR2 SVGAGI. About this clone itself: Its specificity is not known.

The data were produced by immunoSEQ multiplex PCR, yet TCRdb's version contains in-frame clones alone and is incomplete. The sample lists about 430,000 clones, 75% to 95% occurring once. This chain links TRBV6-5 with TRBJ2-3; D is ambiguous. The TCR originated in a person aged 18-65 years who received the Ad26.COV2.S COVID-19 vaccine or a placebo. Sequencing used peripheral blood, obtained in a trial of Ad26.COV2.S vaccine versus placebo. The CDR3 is CASSKGHTQYF. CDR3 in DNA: TGTGCCAGCTCTAAGGGCCATACGCAGTATTTT.